The rows below give T cell receptor beta chains drawn from one sample of a study of blood T cell repertoires in COVID-19. The protocol was immunoSEQ multiplex PCR, while the TCRdb copy is restricted to in-frame clones and leaves out a portion. Among about 210,000 clones listed, roughly 77% were seen once. The material sequenced was PBMCs or T cells enriched from blood (not recorded which). The origin of the receptors is a man between 40 and 49 years old who had recovered from COVID-19. Both conserved end residues are part of each CDR3. D genes are given only for firm matches. Expanded clones are given a class, and other clones once, few, many or no size at all.

size | J | D | V | CDR3 | DNA
once | TRBJ2-7 | TRBD1 | TRBV5-4 | CASSRQGSLYEQYF | TGTGCCAGCAGTCGACAGGGGTCCCTCTACGAGCAGTACTTC
once | TRBJ2-3 | TRBD1 | TRBV10-2 | CASRDRPQSTDTQYF | TGCGCCAGCAGGGACAGGCCCCAAAGCACAGATACGCAGTATTTT
NA | TRBJ2-3 | NA | TRBV15 | CATSRDITDTQYF | TGTGCCACCAGCAGAGATATAACAGATACGCAGTATTTT
NA | TRBJ2-7 | TRBD2 | TRBV6-2/TRBV6-3 | CASSFIGTNYEQYF | TGTGCCAGCAGTTTCATCGGGACTAACTACGAGCAGTACTTC
NA | TRBJ2-1 | TRBD2 | TRBV5-4 | CASSPGGGSSSYNEQFF | TGTGCCAGCAGCCCCGGGGGAGGGAGCTCGTCCTACAATGAGCAGTTCTTC
NA | TRBJ1-3 | TRBD1 | TRBV6-5 | CASSRQGSGNTIYF | TGTGCCAGCAGTAGACAGGGCTCTGGAAACACCATATATTTT
NA | TRBJ1-1 | TRBD1 | TRBV30 | CAWSVGRGHTEAFF | TGTGCCTGGAGTGTCGGGAGGGGGCACACTGAAGCTTTCTTT
once | TRBJ1-6 | TRBD1 | TRBV6-6 | CATWDRKNSPLHF | TGTGCCACCTGGGACAGGAAAAATTCACCCCTCCACTTT
NA | TRBJ2-3 | NA | TRBV5-1 | CASSLSDYTDTQYF | TGCGCCAGCAGCTTAAGCGACTACACAGATACGCAGTATTTT
NA | TRBJ1-3 | NA | TRBV3-1/TRBV3-2 | CASTENGGGTIYF | TGTGCCAGCACCGAAAACGGGGGGGGCACCATATATTTT
NA | TRBJ1-3 | NA | TRBV7-2 | CASSLKGNGNTIYF | TGTGCCAGCAGCCTAAAGGGGAATGGAAACACCATATATTTT
few | TRBJ2-1 | TRBD2 | TRBV4-1 | CASSQDIGTSGYNEQFF | TGCGCCAGCAGCCAAGATATAGGGACTAGCGGTTACAATGAGCAGTTCTTC
once | TRBJ1-6 | NA | TRBV7-3 | CASSRDIGSPLHF | TGTGCCAGCAGCAGGGACATAGGATCACCCCTCCACTTT
NA | TRBJ2-7 | NA | TRBV5-1 | CASFEQLGGTYEQYF | TGCGCCAGCTTCGAACAACTAGGAGGGACCTACGAGCAGTACTTC
NA | TRBJ1-6 | NA | TRBV30 | CAWTTSSNRRSPLHF | TGTGCCTGGACGACTTCGAGTAATCGAAGATCACCCCTCCACTTT
NA | TRBJ1-2 | NA | TRBV5-4 | CASSLDSSNYGYTF | TGTGCCAGCAGCTTGGACAGCTCTAACTATGGCTACACCTTC
NA | TRBJ1-1 | NA | TRBV28 | CASSLRGLEAFF | TGTGCCAGCAGTCTTCGAGGGCTTGAAGCTTTCTTT
NA | TRBJ2-5 | TRBD2 | TRBV5-1 | CASSLVGGGQETQYF | TGCGCCAGCAGCTTAGTGGGCGGGGGCCAAGAGACCCAGTACTTC
NA | TRBJ1-4 | NA | TRBV4-2 | CASSQGTGEKLFF | TGTGCCAGCAGCCAAGGTACGGGGGAGAAACTGTTTTTT
few | TRBJ2-3 | TRBD2 | TRBV6-5 | CASGEGDTQYF | TGTGCGTCCGGGGAGGGGGATACGCAGTATTTT
NA | TRBJ1-4 | TRBD1 | TRBV20-1 | CSASWGQGYEKLFF | TGCAGTGCTAGTTGGGGACAGGGGTATGAAAAACTGTTTTTT
NA | TRBJ2-7 | TRBD1 | TRBV2 | CASVRDSPTSYEQYF | TGTGCCAGCGTGAGGGACAGCCCAACCTCCTACGAGCAGTACTTC
NA | TRBJ2-2 | TRBD2 | TRBV2 | CASSETSWSGKNGELFF | TGTGCCAGCAGTGAGACTTCTTGGAGCGGGAAAAACGGGGAGCTGTTTTTT
NA | TRBJ1-5 | NA | TRBV27 | CASSLRGGPNQPQHF | TGTGCCAGCAGTTTAAGGGGGGGCCCTAATCAGCCCCAGCATTTT
few | TRBJ2-3 | NA | TRBV5-1 | CASHQGLHTDTQYF | TGCGCCAGCCATCAGGGGTTACACACAGATACGCAGTATTTT
NA | TRBJ1-2 | TRBD1 | TRBV27 | CASSSQGVGGYTF | TGTGCCAGCAGTTCTCAGGGGGTCGGAGGCTACACCTTC
few | TRBJ2-3 | TRBD2 | TRBV24-1 | CATSALGLAGGSGTDTQYF | TGTGCCACCAGTGCCTTGGGACTAGCGGGAGGGTCGGGCACAGATACGCAGTATTTT
NA | TRBJ2-5 | TRBD2 | TRBV6-5 | CASRIGTTPQETQYF | TGTGCCAGCAGGATCGGGACTACTCCTCAAGAGACCCAGTACTTC
once | TRBJ1-5 | TRBD1 | TRBV2 | CASSEAFRDSQPQHF | TGTGCCAGCAGTGAGGCCTTCAGGGACAGTCAGCCCCAGCATTTT
NA | TRBJ1-3 | TRBD1 | TRBV5-8 | CASSPNRGYYSGNTIYF | TGTGCCAGCAGCCCAAACAGGGGCTATTACTCTGGAAACACCATATATTTT
NA | TRBJ2-3 | TRBD2 | TRBV10-3 | CAISERLAGAETDTQYF | TGTGCCATCAGTGAGAGACTAGCGGGAGCGGAGACAGATACGCAGTATTTT
NA | TRBJ2-1 | TRBD2 | TRBV7-9 | CASSPKGGREDEQFF | TGTGCCAGCAGCCCCAAGGGAGGGAGGGAGGATGAGCAGTTCTTC
NA | TRBJ1-1 | NA | TRBV19 | CASQPDSMNTEAFF | TGTGCCAGTCAACCCGACAGCATGAACACTGAAGCTTTCTTT
once | TRBJ1-3 | NA | TRBV7-8 | CASSLATSSGNTIYF | TGTGCCAGCAGCTTAGCAACCAGCTCTGGAAACACCATATATTTT
NA | TRBJ2-2 | TRBD1 | TRBV7-7 | CASSSTGINTGELFF | TGTGCCAGCAGCTCGACAGGGATCAACACCGGGGAGCTGTTTTTT
NA | TRBJ1-2 | NA | TRBV3-1/TRBV3-2 | CASSQREGYTF | TGTGCCAGCAGCCAAAGGGAGGGCTACACCTTC
NA | TRBJ1-2 | NA | TRBV5-1 | CASSLAGRGNYGYTF | TGCGCCAGCAGCTTGGCAGGGCGGGGAAACTATGGCTACACCTTC
NA | TRBJ1-1 | NA | TRBV3-1/TRBV3-2 | CASSQGKGRGDTEAFF | TGTGCCAGCAGCCAAGGGAAGGGCAGGGGAGACACTGAAGCTTTCTTT
once | TRBJ1-4 | NA | TRBV5-8 | CASSSGGSWDEKLFF | TGTGCCAGCAGCTCTGGGGGGAGTTGGGATGAAAAACTGTTTTTT
once | TRBJ1-1 | NA | TRBV9 | CASSEWGENTEAFF | TGTGCCAGCAGCGAATGGGGAGAGAACACTGAAGCTTTCTTT
NA | TRBJ2-7 | TRBD1 | TRBV11-3 | CASSPTPGQSYEQYF | TGTGCCAGCAGCCCGACTCCGGGACAGTCGTATGAGCAGTACTTC
NA | TRBJ1-6 | TRBD1 | TRBV7-2 | CASSPWTGGNSPLHF | TGTGCCAGCAGCCCCTGGACAGGGGGGAATTCACCCCTCCACTTT
NA | TRBJ2-3 | NA | TRBV5-8 | CASSSPRAGSTDTQYF | TGTGCCAGCAGCTCCCCTCGGGCGGGGAGCACAGATACGCAGTATTTT
NA | TRBJ2-1 | NA | TRBV9 | CASSTVTIRGNEQFF | TGTGCCAGCAGCACAGTCACCATCCGGGGGAATGAGCAGTTCTTC
few | TRBJ1-2 | NA | TRBV5-1 | CASSLGGDYGYTF | TGCGCCAGCAGCTTAGGAGGGGACTATGGCTACACCTTC
NA | TRBJ2-7 | NA | TRBV27 | CASSGGLSNEQYF | TGTGCCAGCAGTGGGGGACTCTCCAACGAGCAGTACTTC
NA | TRBJ1-5 | NA | TRBV19 | CASSILSNGGNQPQHF | TGTGCCAGTAGTATACTCTCTAACGGGGGCAATCAGCCCCAGCATTTT
NA | TRBJ1-1 | TRBD1 | TRBV5-6 | CASSSGQAARAFF | TGTGCCAGCAGCTCCGGACAGGCTGCTCGAGCTTTCTTT
NA | TRBJ1-2 | NA | TRBV9 | CASSVVGPGGYTF | TGTGCCAGCAGCGTAGTGGGTCCGGGTGGCTACACCTTC
NA | TRBJ1-2 | NA | TRBV2 | CASSDLGNGRDTF | TGTGCCAGCAGTGATTTGGGAAACGGGAGGGACACCTTC